These T cell receptor beta chains were read from a single sample in a study of vaccination and CD4 T cells after COVID-19. TCRdb re-called the PCR reads with MiXCR, one entry per CDR3 protein. The sample holds about 15,000 distinct CDR3 sequences; roughly 72% are singletons and the top ten take roughly 11%. Their recognized antigens are unknown. The sequenced sample consisted of CD4+ T cells from blood, cultured in vitro. The receptors here all came from a human donor who had recovered from COVID-19. CDR3s include the opening cysteine and the closing phenylalanine or tryptophan. A D gene is named only where the DNA matches it firmly. A row's size may be missing; if present it is once, few, many or a size class.

DNA | CDR3 | J | D | size | V
TGTGCCAGCAGTGATCGGGGTTGGGGGGAATATAATTCACCCCTCCACTTT | CASSDRGWGEYNSPLHF | TRBJ1-6 | NA | NA | TRBV6-1
TGCAGTGCTAGCCAGCTGGGCAGAGACAAAAACATTCAGTACTTC | CSASQLGRDKNIQYF | TRBJ2-4 | NA | NA | TRBV20-1
TGTGCCAGCAATCGGGTAGCAGGGGGCCAAGAGACCCAGTACTTC | CASNRVAGGQETQYF | TRBJ2-5 | TRBD1 | NA | TRBV7-9
TGTGCCAGCAGTGCCTCAGGGTCGGCTGGCTACACCTTC | CASSASGSAGYTF | TRBJ1-2 | NA | NA | TRBV6-1
TGCAGTGCTAGAGACCCATCTCCCATGAACACTGAAGCTTTCTTT | CSARDPSPMNTEAFF | TRBJ1-1 | NA | NA | TRBV20-1
TGTGCCAGCACCCAGGACTTCCCCCCGAGGGAGCAGTTCTTC | CASTQDFPPREQFF | TRBJ2-1 | NA | NA | TRBV27
TGTGCCAGCAGTTTCGGCGGCAATGGCTACACCTTC | CASSFGGNGYTF | TRBJ1-2 | NA | NA | TRBV28
TGTGCCAGCAGCTCTGACTACGAGCAGTACTTC | CASSSDYEQYF | TRBJ2-7 | NA | NA | TRBV7-9
TGTGCCAGCAGTTACTCCGGGGGGCGCGAATCCCACGAGCAGTACTTC | CASSYSGGRESHEQYF | TRBJ2-7 | NA | NA | TRBV6-5
TGTGCCAGCAGCTTAAGGCAGGGCGGGAGTTGGGATACGCAGTATTTT | CASSLRQGGSWDTQYF | TRBJ2-3 | TRBD2 | NA | TRBV7-8
TGTGCCAGCAGTCCGGGGCCCGGATATATCAGCAATCAGCCCCAGCATTTT | CASSPGPGYISNQPQHF | TRBJ1-5 | NA | NA | TRBV27
TGTGCCAGCAGTGCCCGCCCTAGCGTCGAGCAGTACTTC | CASSARPSVEQYF | TRBJ2-7 | NA | once | TRBV27
TGCGCCAGCAGCTTGACAGTCTTGAGCTCCTACGAGCAGTACTTC | CASSLTVLSSYEQYF | TRBJ2-7 | NA | NA | TRBV5-1
TGCAGTGCTAGTTGGGGCCCGAGGAACACTGAAGCTTTCTTT | CSASWGPRNTEAFF | TRBJ1-1 | NA | NA | TRBV20-1
TGCAGTGCGACAGCGGGGAGCGGCTATGGCTACACCTTC | CSATAGSGYGYTF | TRBJ1-2 | NA | NA | TRBV20-1
TGTGCCAGTAGTGGACAGACCCTTTTACCTTATGGCTACACCTTC | CASSGQTLLPYGYTF | TRBJ1-2 | NA | few | TRBV19
TGTGCCACCAGTAGCGGGAGGCTCGACTACGAGCAGTACTTC | CATSSGRLDYEQYF | TRBJ2-7 | TRBD2 | NA | TRBV24-1